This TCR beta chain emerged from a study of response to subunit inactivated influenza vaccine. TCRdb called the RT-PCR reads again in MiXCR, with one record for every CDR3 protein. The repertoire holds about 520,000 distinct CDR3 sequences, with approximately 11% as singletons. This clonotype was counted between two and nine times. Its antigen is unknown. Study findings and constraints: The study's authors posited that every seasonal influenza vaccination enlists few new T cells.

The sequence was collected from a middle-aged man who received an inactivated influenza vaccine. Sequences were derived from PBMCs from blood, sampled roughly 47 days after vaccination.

Here the CDR3 reads CASSLFLAGTQDNEQFF. In nucleotides, the CDR3 is TGTGCCAGCAGTTTGTTCCTAGCGGGGACTCAGGACAATGAGCAGTTCTTC. This chain joins TRBV12-3 or TRBV12-4 and TRBJ2-1, with 9 bases aligning to TRBD2. Trimming removed 3 bases from V and 5 bases from J; junction bases left unmatched: 11. This CDR3 is built from 17 residues.